This TCR beta chain was captured in a study of shared clonotypes between healthy human individuals. Study at large: CD8 memory received one plate per donor, CD8 naive two, CD4 memory three and CD4 naive three.

Germline V CDR1 and CDR2: MRHNA, SNTAGT. Trimming took off 4 bases at V and 7 bases at J, with 8 bases between the two ends. The CDR3 loop spans 13 amino acids. TCRdb's table, derived via immunoSEQ multiplex PCR, lists solely in-frame clones and lacks some. This table holds approximately 2.4 million clones, approximately 96% found once. The healthy adult donors were HIV-negative and reported no recent acute infections or vaccinations. Study results and limitations: Unshared clonotypes carried lower generation probabilities than those common to all four donors.

This clone is a singleton in its sample. The target antigen is unknown. The V and J genes are TRBV6-4 and TRBJ1-6, with a weak D call TRBD1 (6 bases). The sample taken for sequencing was naive CD4+ T cells sorted from blood. Subset: CD45RA+ positively selected. This TCR was recovered from a man between 18 and 35 years old in good health. CDR3 nucleotide sequence: TGTGCCAGCAGTGTGGACAGAAATTCACCCCTCCACTTT. Translated: CASSVDRNSPLHF.